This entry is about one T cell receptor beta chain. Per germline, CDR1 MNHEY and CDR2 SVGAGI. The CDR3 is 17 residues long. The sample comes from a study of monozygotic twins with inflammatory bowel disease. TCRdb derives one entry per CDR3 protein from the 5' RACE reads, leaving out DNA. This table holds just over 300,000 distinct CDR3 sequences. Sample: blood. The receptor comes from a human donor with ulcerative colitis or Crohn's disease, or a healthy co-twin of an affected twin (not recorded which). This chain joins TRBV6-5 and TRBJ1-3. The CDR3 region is CASSSGLYPFSGNTIYF.